The rows below give T cell receptor beta chains drawn from one sample of a study of OX40 agonist ivuxolimab in advanced cancers. TCRdb keeps only in-frame clones here, not all; method: immunoSEQ multiplex PCR. The sample contains 80,000 to 100,000 clones, around 92% of which appear only once. The sequencing used CD4+ or CD8+ T cells sorted from blood, collected in a trial of the OX40 agonist ivuxolimab. The source is an adult with an advanced solid tumor such as melanoma, head and neck, liver or kidney cancer. Each CDR3 is given with its conserved first and last residue. The D gene is left open where the match is weak. A row's size may be missing; if present it is once, few, many or a size class.

v_call,d_call,j_call,clone_size,cdr3_aa,cdr3_nt
TRBV6-5,.,TRBJ1-1,.,CASSYSQGPTEAFF,TGTGCCAGCAGTTACTCGCAGGGGCCCACTGAAGCTTTCTTT
TRBV29-1,TRBD1,TRBJ2-3,.,CSATGTGTLRVADTQYF,TGCAGCGCAACCGGGACAGGGACGCTCAGAGTGGCAGATACGCAGTATTTT
TRBV12-5,.,TRBJ1-2,.,CASSRSDYGYTF,TGTGCTAGTAGTCGCAGCGACTATGGCTACACCTTC
TRBV18,.,TRBJ2-1,.,CASSPPPPFAYNEQFF,TGTGCCAGCTCACCACCGCCGCCTTTCGCCTACAATGAGCAGTTCTTC
TRBV4-1,TRBD2,TRBJ2-1,.,CASSQASRGAGGHNEQFF,TGCGCCAGCAGCCAAGCTTCCCGTGGGGCGGGGGGCCACAATGAGCAGTTCTTC
TRBV4-2,.,TRBJ1-2,.,CASSQANRADSYGYTF,TGTGCCAGCAGCCAAGCTAACCGGGCGGATTCCTATGGCTACACCTTC
TRBV6-5,.,TRBJ1-3,.,CASSYSGRSTGNTIYF,TGTGCCAGCAGTTACTCCGGCAGGTCTACTGGAAACACCATATATTTT
TRBV6-6,.,TRBJ1-5,.,CASRQGYNQPQHF,TGTGCCAGCAGGCAGGGGTACAATCAGCCCCAGCATTTT
TRBV7-2,TRBD2,TRBJ2-1,.,CASSLVVSSGGENNEQFF,TGTGCCAGCAGCTTAGTAGTCTCTAGCGGGGGGGAAAACAATGAGCAGTTCTTC
TRBV5-1,TRBD2,TRBJ2-1,.,CASRPPEVSGNDEQFF,TGCGCCAGCAGACCCCCAGAGGTGAGCGGGAATGATGAGCAGTTCTTC
TRBV5-4,.,TRBJ2-5,.,CASSPRGRGGKETQYF,TGTGCCAGCAGCCCTCGAGGGAGAGGGGGGAAAGAGACCCAGTACTTC
TRBV28,.,TRBJ1-5,.,CASSPGNRVRNYQPQHF,TGTGCCAGCAGTCCAGGGAACCGAGTACGAAACTATCAGCCCCAGCATTTT
TRBV23-1,.,TRBJ2-7,.,CASSPDSHEQYF,TGCGCCAGCAGTCCGGACAGCCACGAGCAGTACTTC
TRBV20-1,.,TRBJ1-2,.,CSAPRPGGYTF,TGCAGTGCTCCAAGACCGGGTGGCTACACCTTC
TRBV5-1,TRBD1,TRBJ2-1,.,CASSLGQGAYNEQFF,TGCGCCAGCAGCCTCGGACAGGGGGCTTACAATGAGCAGTTCTTC
TRBV28,TRBD2,TRBJ2-1,.,CASNALAGVDNEQFF,TGTGCCAGCAACGCTCTAGCGGGGGTCGACAATGAGCAGTTCTTC
TRBV7-2,.,TRBJ2-1,.,CASSPVSRGNEQFF,TGTGCCAGCAGCCCTGTTTCTAGGGGCAATGAGCAGTTCTTC
TRBV7-9,TRBD2,TRBJ2-5,.,CASRPRGSGETQYF,TGTGCCAGCAGACCGCGGGGTAGCGGGGAGACCCAGTACTTC
TRBV6-6,.,TRBJ1-5,.,CASSYGAKNQPQHF,TGTGCCAGCAGTTACGGGGCGAAGAATCAGCCCCAGCATTTT
TRBV5-8,.,TRBJ2-3,.,CASSLAETGRGGTDTQYF,TGTGCCAGCAGCTTGGCGGAGACAGGGCGGGGCGGCACAGATACGCAGTATTTT
TRBV7-2,TRBD2,TRBJ2-1,.,CASSLVGTNNEQFF,TGTGCCAGCAGCTTAGTGGGGACTAACAATGAGCAGTTCTTC
TRBV25-1,.,TRBJ1-4,.,CASSEDRTVEKLFF,TGTGCCAGCAGTGAAGACCGCACAGTCGAAAAACTGTTTTTT
TRBV6-5,.,TRBJ1-1,once,CASSFTGWAEAFF,TGTGCCAGCAGTTTCACAGGGTGGGCTGAAGCTTTCTTT
TRBV10-3,.,TRBJ1-1,few,CAISESGGGAEAFF,TGTGCCATCAGTGAGTCAGGGGGAGGGGCTGAAGCTTTCTTT
TRBV6-6,.,TRBJ1-3,.,CASSYGPAGAGNTIYF,TGTGCCAGCAGTTACGGGCCCGCAGGGGCTGGAAACACCATATATTTT
TRBV4-3,TRBD1,TRBJ1-2,.,CASSQRDRLYGYTF,TGCGCCAGCAGCCAAAGGGACAGGTTATATGGCTACACCTTC
TRBV9,TRBD1,TRBJ2-7,.,CASSAQDRADYEQYF,TGTGCCAGCAGCGCGCAGGACAGGGCAGACTACGAGCAGTACTTC
TRBV5-8,TRBD1,TRBJ2-1,once,CASIGQGNEQFF,TGTGCCAGCATAGGACAGGGCAATGAGCAGTTCTTC
TRBV6-5,.,TRBJ1-5,few,CASSYSGSSNQPQHF,TGTGCCAGCAGTTACTCGGGGAGTAGCAATCAGCCCCAGCATTTT
TRBV11-2,TRBD1,TRBJ1-1,.,CASSGTGDAEAFF,TGTGCCAGCAGCGGGACAGGGGATGCTGAAGCTTTCTTT
TRBV28,.,TRBJ1-2,.,CASSYAKYGYTF,TGTGCCAGCAGTTACGCTAAATATGGCTACACCTTC